This T cell receptor (beta chain) comes out of a study of blood T cell repertoires in COVID-19. The wider study: Italy, Spain and the United States were the sources of the convalescent and acute COVID-19 samples. In each case, the material was cDNA or gDNA derived from T cells, B-cell-depleted T cells, or PBMCs.

Germline V CDR1 and CDR2: SGHAT, FQNNGV. The CDR3 extends over 14 amino acids. V gave up 6 bases and J gave up 8 bases, with 14 bases separating them. Original data processing: By means of reference gene primer amplification, nucleated cell counts were estimated. Clones were read by immunoSEQ multiplex PCR, and TCRdb kept only the in-frame ones, dropping some. The V and J calls and clone size are taken from that table; D and trimming were inferred from the DNA. The data hold 110,000 or so clones, with 70% to 90% observed a single time. This chain links TRBV11-2 with TRBJ1-6, with D maybe TRBD1 (6 bases). The sequenced material came from peripheral blood. The clonotype originates from an older man who had recovered from COVID-19. The CDR3 bases are TGTGCCAGCAGTATACAGGGTGGGGATTCACCCCTCCACTTT. This sequence encodes CASSIQGGDSPLHF.